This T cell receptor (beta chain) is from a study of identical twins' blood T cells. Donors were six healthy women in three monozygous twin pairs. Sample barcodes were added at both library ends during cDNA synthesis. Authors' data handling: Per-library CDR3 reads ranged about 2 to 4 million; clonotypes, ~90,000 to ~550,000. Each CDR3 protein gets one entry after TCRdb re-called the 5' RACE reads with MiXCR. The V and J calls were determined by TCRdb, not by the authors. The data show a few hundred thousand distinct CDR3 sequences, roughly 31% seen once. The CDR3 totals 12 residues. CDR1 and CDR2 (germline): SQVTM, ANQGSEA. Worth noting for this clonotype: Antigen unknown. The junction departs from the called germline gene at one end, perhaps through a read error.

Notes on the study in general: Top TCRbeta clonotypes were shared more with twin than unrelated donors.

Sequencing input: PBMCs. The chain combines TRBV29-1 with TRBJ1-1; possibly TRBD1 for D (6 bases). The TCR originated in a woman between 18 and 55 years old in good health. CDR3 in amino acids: CSGFTGRTESFF. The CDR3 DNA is TGCAGCGGTTTCACAGGGCGGACTGAATCTTTCTTT.